The present TCR beta chain was sequenced within a study of cytomegalovirus exposure and HLA in healthy donors. It was with 60 Vbeta and 13 Jbeta primers that the PCR ran. TCRdb keeps only in-frame clones here, not all; method: immunoSEQ multiplex PCR. The repertoire holds about 110,000 clones, with around 79% as singletons. The source of this sequence is a woman aged 40 to 50 in good health and CMV-seronegative. The sample comprised PBMCs.

CDR3 region: CASSPGRGGTEAFF. CDR3 sequence (DNA): TGTGCCAGCAGCCCCGGAAGGGGGGGCACTGAAGCTTTCTTT. The chain combines TRBV11-2 with TRBJ1-1, with D maybe TRBD1 (6 bases). The V end was cut by 5 bases, the J end by 4 bases, with 14 bases between. The CDR3 spans 14 residues. Germline-derived CDR1 and CDR2 are SGHAT and FQNNGV.